The 22 T cell receptor beta chains presented below share a single source sample, sequenced in a study of CD4 T cells in relation to SARS-CoV-2 and coronaviruses. The antigens for these receptors are not known. The method was immunoSEQ multiplex PCR; TCRdb's version includes in-frame clones alone and lacks a portion of them. The profile shows 16,000 or so clones, approximately 80% of them singletons. CD4+ T cells from unexposed donors were obtained before the COVID-19 pandemic (2011-2018). The cells were cultured for 10 days before CD4+ T cells were isolated. The sequenced material came from CD4+ T cells from PBMCs, cultured in vitro. The receptors derive from a human donor in good health.

This chain uses TRBV4-1 with TRBJ1-6; D is unclear. The CDR3 consists of 16 residues. Germline loops: CDR1 MGHRA, CDR2 YSYEKL. The V end was cut by 0 bases, the J end by 7 bases, with 13 bases between. CDR3 region: CASSQDLGLQNSPLHF. CDR3 in DNA: TGCGCCAGCAGCCAAGATCTAGGGTTACAAAATTCACCCCTCCACTTT.

The chain recombines TRBV6-5 with TRBJ2-3, with 7 bases identical to TRBD2. The J segment lost 2 bases and the V segment lost 4 bases, leaving 6 bases of the junction unmatched. Germline V gene data show CDR1 as MNHEY and CDR2 as SVGAGI. The CDR3 spans 15 residues. This chain's CDR3 is CASSSGSGITDTQYF. The CDR3 nucleotides are TGTGCCAGCAGTTCGGGGAGCGGGATCACAGATACGCAGTATTTT.

This clone was detected only once. The chain uses TRBV28 and TRBJ2-2; D ambiguous. The length of the CDR3 is 14 residues. CDR1 and CDR2 (germline): MDHEN, SYDVKM. With 6 bases removed from V and 5 bases from J, the gap between germline ends came to 13 bases. For the CDR3, the DNA is TGTGCCAGCAGGGACCCCTACAAGACCGGGGAGCTGTTTTTT. This sequence encodes CASRDPYKTGELFF.

The chain has TRBV18 and TRBJ2-5; D tentatively fits TRBD1 or TRBD2 (6 bases each). Germline CDR1 is KGHSH and CDR2 is LQKENI. This CDR3 comprises 14 residues. Trimming cost V 1 base and J 5 bases, with 11 bases left between them. The CDR3 DNA reads TGTGCCAGCTCACCACTGCAGGGGAGGGAGACCCAGTACTTC. Residues: CASSPLQGRETQYF.

The chain joins TRBV18 to TRBJ1-5, with D possibly matching TRBD1 (6 bases). V shed 5 bases and J shed 2 bases, with 13 bases lying between them. CDR3 length: 15 amino acids. The V gene's germline CDR1 is KGHSH and CDR2 LQKENI. CDR3 DNA sequence: TGTGCCAGCTCAGCAGGGGTTTCGGGCAATCAGCCCCAGCATTTT. Translation: CASSAGVSGNQPQHF.

This clone was seen a handful of times. The chain couples TRBV11-1 to TRBJ2-7; 8 positions match TRBD2. This CDR3 comprises 15 residues. Germline V gene sequence: CDR1 SGHAT, CDR2 FQDESV (reference sequence). With 0 bases clipped from V and 2 bases from J, the junction kept 3 bases outside the gene matches. CDR3 in amino acids: CASSLATSATYEQYF. Here the CDR3 DNA reads TGTGCCAGCAGCTTAGCGACTAGCGCTACCTACGAGCAGTACTTC.

The J gene is TRBJ1-1, the V gene TRBV25-1; no firm D call. The germline gives CDR1 MGHDK, CDR2 SYGVNS. V lost 5 bases and J lost 0, with 10 bases in between. The CDR3 has 14 residues. CDR3 nucleotide sequence: TGTGCCAGCAGTTTTTCGGGAGTGAACACTGAAGCTTTCTTT. Translated: CASSFSGVNTEAFF.

This clone was recorded once. The J gene is TRBJ2-2, the V gene TRBV7-9; 11 nucleotides align to TRBD2. The CDR3 totals 16 residues. From germline, CDR1 is SEHNR and CDR2 FQNEAQ (reference sequence). V was clipped by 4 bases and J by 6 bases; unmatched bases: 7. This chain's CDR3 is CASSSKLAGVPGELFF. CDR3 nucleotides: TGTGCCAGCAGCTCAAAACTAGCGGGAGTCCCCGGGGAGCTGTTTTTT.

The chain employs TRBV3-1 (or the pseudogene TRBV3-2) and TRBJ1-6; D remains unclear. V was cut by 2 bases and J by 10 bases, with 12 bases left in between. This CDR3 has 14 residues. The germline V gene has CDR1 LGHDT and CDR2 YNNKEL (reference sequence). The CDR3 DNA is TGTGCCAGCAGCCAACGAGGAACTGACTCACCCCTCCACTTT. This sequence encodes CASSQRGTDSPLHF.

The V gene is TRBV19, the J gene TRBJ1-2, with D possibly matching TRBD1 (5 bases). The V gene lost 4 bases and the J gene lost 7 bases, with 16 bases spanning the gap. The CDR3 totals 14 residues. CDR1 and CDR2 (germline): LNHDA, SQIVND (reference sequence). CDR3 region: CASSTRDRRGGYTF. The CDR3 nucleotides are TGTGCCAGTAGTACCCGGGACCGAAGGGGTGGCTACACCTTC.

The rearrangement uses TRBV19 and TRBJ2-1, with 7 bases aligning to TRBD2. Germline CDR1 and CDR2: LNHDA and SQIVND (reference sequence). This CDR3 has 13 amino acids. With 8 bases clipped from V and 4 bases from J, the junction kept 5 bases outside the gene matches. CDR3: CASSSGPYNEQFF. The CDR3 DNA is TGTGCCAGTTCTAGCGGACCGTACAATGAGCAGTTCTTC.

This rearrangement joins TRBV21-1 to TRBJ1-4; the D call in the table, TRBD1, was not verified against the DNA. TRBV21-1 is deemed a pseudogene. The CDR3 runs 15 residues. CDR3 protein: CASSKVKGQGEKLFF. The CDR3, as DNA: TGTGCCAGCAGCAAAGTTAAAGGACAGGGTGAAAAACTGTTTTTT.

The CDR3 DNA sequence: TGTGCCAGTAGTATTGAGGGACGGGGGAATCAGCCCCAGCATTTT. Translating gives CASSIEGRGNQPQHF. The V call is TRBV19, the J call TRBJ1-5, with a tentative D call TRBD1 (5 bases). CDR3 length equals 15 residues. The germline gives CDR1 LNHDA, CDR2 SQIVND (reference sequence). V was clipped by 3 bases and J by 4 bases, with 13 bases between them.

This chain joins TRBV28 and TRBJ2-7, with a tentative D call TRBD2 (5 bases). The CDR3 spans 13 residues. The V and J ends lost 4 bases and 6 bases respectively, with 13 bases between them. In germline, CDR1 is MDHEN, CDR2 SYDVKM. DNA for the CDR3: TGTGCCAGCAGTTCAACCAATCGGGGCGAGCAGTACTTC. It is translated as CASSSTNRGEQYF.

The rearrangement joins TRBV9 to TRBJ1-3; 7 nucleotides align to TRBD1. The CDR3 has 15 amino acids. Germline CDR1 SGDLS, CDR2 YYNGEE. V lost 4 bases to trimming and J lost 0 bases; unmatched junction nucleotides: 4. CDR3 coding DNA: TGTGCCAGCAGCCTAACAGGGGTCTCTGGAAACACCATATATTTT. The encoded protein is CASSLTGVSGNTIYF.

This clone was picked up one time. This chain connects TRBV24-1 to TRBJ2-5; TRBD2 aligns across 7 bases. The CDR3 sequence is 15 residues long. Trimming removed 1 base from V and 2 bases from J; junction bases left unmatched: 3. CDR1 is KGHDR, CDR2 SFDVKD, per germline. CDR3 in amino acids: CATSDLGRGQETQYF. The CDR3 nucleotides are TGTGCCACCAGTGATTTAGGGCGGGGGCAAGAGACCCAGTACTTC.

The V and J genes are TRBV2 and TRBJ1-5; D possibly corresponds to TRBD1 (5 bases). Germline V lookup: CDR1 SNHLY, CDR2 FYNNEI. The CDR3 spans 15 residues. Trimming stripped 1 base from V and 2 bases from J, with 9 bases between. CDR3 amino acids: CASSEEQVGNQPQHF. The CDR3 DNA is TGTGCCAGCAGTGAAGAACAGGTTGGCAATCAGCCCCAGCATTTT.

The rearrangement uses TRBV5-1 and TRBJ1-4, with D unclear. Germline V gene sequence: CDR1 SGHRS, CDR2 YFSETQ. The length of the CDR3 is 15 residues. V was trimmed by 0 bases and J by 0 bases, leaving 6 bases between them. This CDR3 is CASSLGLTTNEKLFF. Written as DNA, the CDR3 is TGCGCCAGCAGCTTGGGCCTAACAACTAATGAAAAACTGTTTTTT.

The V and J genes are TRBV19 and TRBJ1-5, with D hard to call. The CDR3 contains 13 residues. V was clipped by 0 bases and J by 7 bases, with 7 bases between them. Per the germline V gene, CDR1 is LNHDA and CDR2 is SQIVND (reference sequence). Written as DNA, the CDR3 is TGTGCCAGTAGTATAGATGGCGGGCAGCCCCAGCATTTT. Translated, it gives CASSIDGGQPQHF.

V and J are TRBV2 and TRBJ2-7, with D perhaps matching TRBD2 (6 bases). The CDR3 loop spans 12 amino acids. The germline gives CDR1 SNHLY, CDR2 FYNNEI. Trimming stripped 6 bases from V and 13 bases from J, with 19 bases between. CDR3 DNA: TGTGCCAGCAGATCGGGGGAGTCCGTGGTTTACTTC. This gives the protein CASRSGESVVYF.

This clone was counted a single time. The genes are TRBV5-1 and TRBJ1-2; TRBD1 matches 9 bases. The CDR3 spans 14 residues. Germline V lookup: CDR1 SGHRS, CDR2 YFSETQ. J lost 4 bases, V lost 3 bases, and 4 bases had no gene match. The CDR3 loop reads CASSSDRGPYGYTF. The CDR3 DNA follows: TGCGCCAGCAGCTCGGACAGGGGACCCTATGGCTACACCTTC.

J is TRBJ1-1 and V is TRBV12-5; weak D call: TRBD1 (5 bases). The CDR3 loop spans 13 amino acids. Germline CDR1 reads LGHNT; CDR2 reads FRNRAP. Trimming stripped 6 bases from V and 4 bases from J, with 12 bases between. CDR3 in amino acids: CASGGGGGTEAFF. In DNA form, the CDR3 reads TGTGCTAGTGGCGGGGGGGGTGGCACTGAAGCTTTCTTT.